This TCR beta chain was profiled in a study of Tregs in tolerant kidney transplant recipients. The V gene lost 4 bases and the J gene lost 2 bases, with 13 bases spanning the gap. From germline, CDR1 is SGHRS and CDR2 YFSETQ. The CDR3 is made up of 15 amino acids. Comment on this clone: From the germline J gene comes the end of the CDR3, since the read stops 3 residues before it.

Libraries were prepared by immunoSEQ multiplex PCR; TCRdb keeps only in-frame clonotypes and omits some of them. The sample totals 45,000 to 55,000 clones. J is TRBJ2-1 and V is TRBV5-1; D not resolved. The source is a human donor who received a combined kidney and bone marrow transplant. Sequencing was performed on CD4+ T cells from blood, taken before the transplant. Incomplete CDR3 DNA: TGCGCCAGCAGCATCGACTCCAACACCTACAATGAG. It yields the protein CASSIDSNTYNE. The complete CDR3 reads CASSIDSNTYNEQFF.